The clone carrying this T cell receptor (beta chain) appeared many times. Antigen: not known. This library used around 400 ng RNA and molecular barcoded adaptors spanning alpha/delta and beta/gamma chains. MiXCR, run by TCRdb on the reads, gives a single entry per CDR3 protein. Of tens of thousands of distinct CDR3 sequences listed, roughly a fifth were seen once; the top ten hold around 9.9%. This record comes from a study of read filtering for tumor transcriptome and immune sequencing. Study summary: Among patients, roughly 17 were male and more than 12 female, aged 47 to 80 (mean roughly 63). After DNase treatment, RNA was made into whole-transcriptome libraries. Study-wide results and limits: Approximately 80% of IR-seq clonotypes had one read, totaling around 3.3% of reads; RNA-seq: 74.6% and 44.6%. Correlation between methods rose after single-read clonotypes were removed.

CDR3 length: 13 residues. Germline loops: CDR1 MNHNS, CDR2 SASEGT. Trimming stripped 2 bases from V and 6 bases from J, with 10 bases between. This TCR derives from a donor at least 40 years old with multiple myeloma. J is TRBJ1-2 and V is TRBV6-1; D is unclear. Sequencing input: a population of CD138-negative cells sorted from bone marrow. CDR3 loop: CASSERGLHGYTF. CDR3 nucleotide sequence: TGTGCCAGCAGTGAACGAGGGCTCCATGGCTACACCTTC.